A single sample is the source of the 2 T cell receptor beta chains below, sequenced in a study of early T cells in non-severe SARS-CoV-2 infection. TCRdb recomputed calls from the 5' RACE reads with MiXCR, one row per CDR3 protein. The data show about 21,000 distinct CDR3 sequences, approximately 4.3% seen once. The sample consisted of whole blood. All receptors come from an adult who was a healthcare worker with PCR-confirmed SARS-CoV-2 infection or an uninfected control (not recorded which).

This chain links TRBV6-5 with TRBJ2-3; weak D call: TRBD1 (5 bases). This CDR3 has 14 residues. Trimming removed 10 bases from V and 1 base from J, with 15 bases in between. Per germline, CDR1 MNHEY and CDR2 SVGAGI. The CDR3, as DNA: TGTGCCACCAAGGGGTACTCTCGCACAGATACGCAGTATTTT. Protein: CATKGYSRTDTQYF.

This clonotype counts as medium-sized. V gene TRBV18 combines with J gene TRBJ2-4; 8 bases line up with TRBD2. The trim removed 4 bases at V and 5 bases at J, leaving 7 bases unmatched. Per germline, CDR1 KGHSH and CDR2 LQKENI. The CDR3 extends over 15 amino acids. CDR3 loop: CASSLLGTRENIQYF. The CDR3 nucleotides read TGTGCCAGCTCACTCCTTGGGACTAGAGAAAACATTCAGTACTTC. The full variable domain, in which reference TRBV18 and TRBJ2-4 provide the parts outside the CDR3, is NAGVMQNPRHLVRRRGQEARLRCSPMKGHSHVYWYRQLPEEGLKFMVYLQKENIIDESGMPKERFSAEFPKEGPSILRIQQVVRGDSAAYFCASSLLGTRENIQYFGAGTRLSVL.